The rows below give T cell receptor beta chains drawn from one sample of a study of T-cell reconstitution after alpha-beta-depleted transplantation in children. TCRdb passed the PCR reads through MiXCR, listing each CDR3 protein once. The table lists about 360,000 distinct CDR3 sequences, roughly 15% of them singletons, with 4.3% in the top ten. The material was PBMCs, obtained from the stem cell graft. These receptors were collected from a human donor who donated a stem cell graft to a child with Fanconi anemia. Each CDR3 is given with its conserved first and last residue. The D gene is left open where the match is weak. Clone size is given for some rows only: seen once, a few or many times, or a class if the clone is expanded.

j_call clone_size d_call v_call cdr3_aa cdr3_nt
TRBJ1-1 - - TRBV7-2 CASSALGGANTEAFF TGTGCCAGCAGCGCCCTCGGGGGGGCGAACACTGAAGCTTTCTTT
TRBJ2-7 - - TRBV11-2 CASSLDLQGQQYF TGTGCCAGCAGCTTAGATCTCCAGGGCCAGCAGTACTTC
TRBJ2-1 few - TRBV11-2 CASSLVASSSYNEQFF TGTGCCAGCAGCTTAGTGGCGTCAAGCTCCTACAATGAGCAGTTCTTC
TRBJ2-2 - - TRBV12-3/TRBV12-4 CASSLGSGSGELFF TGTGCCAGCAGTTTAGGTTCGGGTTCCGGGGAGCTGTTTTTT
TRBJ2-1 - - TRBV27 CASSLDSDSRKWFF TGTGCCAGCAGTTTAGATTCGGACAGTCGAAAGTGGTTCTTC
TRBJ1-5 - - TRBV10-3 CAISESGQISNQPQHF TGTGCCATCAGTGAGTCGGGCCAGATCAGCAATCAGCCCCAGCATTTT
TRBJ2-7 - - TRBV21-1 CASSTFPGQGYEQYF TGTGCCAGCAGCACCTTTCCTGGACAGGGCTACGAGCAGTACTTC
TRBJ2-3 - TRBD1 TRBV28 CASSPPGQGWADTQYF TGTGCCAGCAGTCCCCCGGGACAGGGATGGGCAGATACGCAGTATTTT
TRBJ1-2 - - TRBV29-1 CSVPTAYGYTF TGCAGCGTCCCGACAGCCTATGGCTACACCTTC
TRBJ2-3 few - TRBV20-1 CSARDMARGTDTQYF TGCAGTGCTAGAGATATGGCCAGGGGCACAGATACGCAGTATTTT
TRBJ1-2 many - TRBV5-5 CASSFRAGYDYGYTF TGTGCCAGCAGCTTCAGGGCAGGGTATGACTATGGCTACACCTTC
TRBJ1-1 many - TRBV6-4 CASTLKGGTEAFF TGTGCCAGCACCTTGAAAGGGGGCACTGAAGCTTTCTTT
TRBJ1-4 many TRBD1 TRBV6-1 CASSPTGFNEKLFF TGTGCCAGCAGCCCGACAGGGTTTAATGAAAAACTGTTTTTT
TRBJ1-5 - - TRBV6-5 CASSYSIGRGQPQHF TGTGCCAGCAGTTACTCGATAGGGAGAGGTCAGCCCCAGCATTTT
TRBJ2-7 - TRBD1 TRBV12-3/TRBV12-4 CASRRTGSDEQYF TGTGCCAGCAGACGGACAGGGTCGGACGAGCAGTACTTC
TRBJ2-1 many - TRBV28 CASSFTGTPYNEQFF TGTGCCAGCAGTTTCACCGGGACTCCCTACAATGAGCAGTTCTTC
TRBJ2-2 few - TRBV20-1 CSARTPFTTGELFF TGCAGTGCTAGAACCCCTTTCACTACCGGGGAGCTGTTTTTT
TRBJ2-1 - TRBD1 TRBV7-9 CASRYTGTGVDGEQFF TGTGCCAGCAGATATACCGGGACAGGGGTTGATGGTGAGCAGTTCTTC
TRBJ1-2 - - TRBV28 CASSLTSLYGYTF TGTGCCAGCAGTTTAACGTCACTCTATGGCTACACCTTC
TRBJ1-2 - - TRBV27 CASRSEGQVKYGYTF TGTGCCAGCAGATCCGAAGGGCAAGTGAAGTATGGCTACACCTTC
TRBJ1-4 - - TRBV7-2 CASSLGRGGTNEKLFF TGTGCCAGCAGCTTGGGACGAGGAGGGACTAATGAAAAACTGTTTTTT
TRBJ1-1 many - TRBV29-1 CSVVATGLMNTEAFF TGCAGCGTTGTGGCGACAGGCCTTATGAACACTGAAGCTTTCTTT
TRBJ2-3 - TRBD1 TRBV6-1 CASRIKTGEESDTQYF TGTGCCAGCAGAATCAAGACAGGGGAAGAGTCAGATACGCAGTATTTT
TRBJ2-1 few TRBD2 TRBV9 CASSVFGSGGDNEQFF TGTGCCAGCAGCGTCTTCGGTAGCGGGGGAGACAATGAGCAGTTCTTC
TRBJ1-1 many - TRBV15 CATSSLNTGYNTEAFF TGTGCCACCAGCAGCCTAAATACAGGGTATAACACTGAAGCTTTCTTT
TRBJ1-1 - - TRBV6-1 CASKLDWRTEAFF TGTGCCAGCAAACTGGATTGGAGGACTGAAGCTTTCTTT
TRBJ2-6 - - TRBV10-2 CASSESPTQTGANVLTF TGCGCCAGCAGTGAGTCGCCTACTCAAACTGGGGCCAACGTCCTGACTTTC
TRBJ2-3 - TRBD2 TRBV29-1 CSVELLAGYTDTQYF TGCAGCGTTGAATTACTAGCGGGGTACACAGATACGCAGTATTTT
TRBJ2-6 few - TRBV7-8 CASSSRRFSGANVLTF TGTGCCAGCAGCTCACGACGGTTCTCTGGGGCCAACGTCCTGACTTTC
TRBJ2-3 - TRBD1 TRBV20-1 CSAWDRDGDTQYF TGCAGTGCTTGGGACAGGGACGGAGATACGCAGTATTTT
TRBJ2-5 many - TRBV15 CATSGGAEETQYF TGTGCCACCAGCGGGGGGGCGGAGGAGACCCAGTACTTC
TRBJ1-1 - - TRBV20-1 CSASIGGRVNTEAFF TGCAGTGCGTCCATCGGGGGACGAGTGAACACTGAAGCTTTCTTT
TRBJ1-1 few - TRBV6-5 CASGTRKWENTEAFF TGTGCCAGCGGAACGAGGAAATGGGAAAACACTGAAGCTTTCTTT
TRBJ2-1 - - TRBV3-1 CASSKVWGAYNEQFF TGTGCCAGCTCCAAAGTGTGGGGAGCCTACAATGAGCAGTTCTTC
TRBJ1-1 many - TRBV3-1 CASSSRRQGGTEAFF TGTGCCAGCAGCTCAAGACGCCAGGGCGGGACTGAAGCTTTCTTT
TRBJ2-1 - TRBD1 TRBV29-1 CSVGDRGLYNEQFF TGCAGCGTCGGGGACAGGGGGCTCTACAATGAGCAGTTCTTC